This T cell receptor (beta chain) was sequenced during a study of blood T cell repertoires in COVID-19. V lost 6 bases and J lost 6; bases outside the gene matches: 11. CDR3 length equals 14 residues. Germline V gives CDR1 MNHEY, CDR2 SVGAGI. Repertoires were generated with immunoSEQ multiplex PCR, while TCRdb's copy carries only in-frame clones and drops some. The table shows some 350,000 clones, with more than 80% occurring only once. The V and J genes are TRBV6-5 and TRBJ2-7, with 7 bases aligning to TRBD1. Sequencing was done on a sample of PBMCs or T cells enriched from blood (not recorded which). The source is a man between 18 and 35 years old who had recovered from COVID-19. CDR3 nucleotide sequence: TGTGCCAGCAGCGACCAAGACAGGGCCGGCGAGCAGTACTTC. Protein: CASSDQDRAGEQYF.